A selection of T cell receptor beta chains follows, all from one sample in a study of T cell responses to AZD1222 COVID-19 vaccine. Some clones are missing from TCRdb's copy, which holds only in-frame ones; the method was immunoSEQ multiplex PCR. Of 200,000 or so clones listed, around 94% are singletons. This specimen was peripheral blood, taken on day 0 of AZD1222 vaccination. The receptors were gathered from an adult in good health. The CDR3 runs from the conserved cysteine through the conserved F or W. D genes are given only for firm matches. Expanded clones get a size class; other rows say once, few or many, or leave the size out.

CDR3 DNA: TGTGCCAGCAGCGTACAGGGACGTCAGCCCCAGCATTTT; CDR3 protein: CASSVQGRQPQHF; D gene: -; J gene: TRBJ1-5; V gene: TRBV6-5; clone size: -
CDR3 DNA: TGTGCCAGCAGCCCGACAGGGGATAATGAAAAACTGTTTTTT; CDR3 protein: CASSPTGDNEKLFF; D gene: TRBD1; J gene: TRBJ1-4; V gene: TRBV9; clone size: once
CDR3 DNA: TGTGCCAGCAGTTACCGGGACAGGGGAGAAAAACTGTTTTTT; CDR3 protein: CASSYRDRGEKLFF; D gene: TRBD1; J gene: TRBJ1-4; V gene: TRBV6-5; clone size: -
CDR3 DNA: TGCGCCAGCAGCCAAGGGGTAGGACTAGCGGGGGATGAGCAGTTCTTC; CDR3 protein: CASSQGVGLAGDEQFF; D gene: TRBD2; J gene: TRBJ2-1; V gene: TRBV4-3; clone size: -
CDR3 DNA: TGTGCCAGCAGTCCGGGGGGCGGTCGGCAGCCCCAGCATTTT; CDR3 protein: CASSPGGGRQPQHF; D gene: -; J gene: TRBJ1-5; V gene: TRBV6-4; clone size: -
CDR3 DNA: TGTGCCAGCAGCACCCAGACAGGGGGCTCTGTTGAGCAGTTCTTC; CDR3 protein: CASSTQTGGSVEQFF; D gene: TRBD1; J gene: TRBJ2-1; V gene: TRBV9; clone size: -
CDR3 DNA: TGTGCCAGCAGTTTCGGACTGAACACCGGGGAGCTGTTTTTT; CDR3 protein: CASSFGLNTGELFF; D gene: -; J gene: TRBJ2-2; V gene: TRBV27; clone size: -
CDR3 DNA: TGTGCTAGTGGTTTGTTGACAGGGACCGAGCAGTACTTC; CDR3 protein: CASGLLTGTEQYF; D gene: TRBD1; J gene: TRBJ2-7; V gene: TRBV12-5; clone size: -
CDR3 DNA: TGTGCCTGGGGGTCCCAGGGGCCAAGGTACTTC; CDR3 protein: CAWGSQGPRYF; D gene: -; J gene: TRBJ2-7; V gene: TRBV30; clone size: -
CDR3 DNA: TGTGATAGCTTCACAGATACGCAGTATTTT; CDR3 protein: CDSFTDTQYF; D gene: -; J gene: TRBJ2-3; V gene: TRBV10-3; clone size: -
CDR3 DNA: TGTGCCAGCAGCTCTGACGGGAGGCCGACAGATACGCAGTATTTT; CDR3 protein: CASSSDGRPTDTQYF; D gene: TRBD2; J gene: TRBJ2-3; V gene: TRBV28; clone size: -
CDR3 DNA: TGTGCCAGCAGCCCCCTTTCCCGGGTCCAGGGCGAGCAGTACTTC; CDR3 protein: CASSPLSRVQGEQYF; D gene: -; J gene: TRBJ2-7; V gene: TRBV4-2; clone size: -
CDR3 DNA: TGTGCCAGCAGCTTAGCATTGACTAGCGGGTCTGAGCAGTTCTTC; CDR3 protein: CASSLALTSGSEQFF; D gene: TRBD2; J gene: TRBJ2-1; V gene: TRBV7-6; clone size: -
CDR3 DNA: TGTGCCAGCAGCCGCGGACAGAACATGAACACTGAAGCTTTCTTT; CDR3 protein: CASSRGQNMNTEAFF; D gene: -; J gene: TRBJ1-1; V gene: TRBV11-2; clone size: -
CDR3 DNA: TGTGCCAGCAGCTTAGTAGGGGGGTATAGCAATCAGCCCCAGCATTTT; CDR3 protein: CASSLVGGYSNQPQHF; D gene: -; J gene: TRBJ1-5; V gene: TRBV7-8; clone size: -
CDR3 DNA: TGCGCCAGCAGCCAAGATAGTCAGGGGGCTAATTCACCCCTCCACTTT; CDR3 protein: CASSQDSQGANSPLHF; D gene: TRBD1; J gene: TRBJ1-6; V gene: TRBV4-3; clone size: -
CDR3 DNA: TGTGCCAGCAGCTTATCAGGAGGAACCGGGGAGCTGTTTTTT; CDR3 protein: CASSLSGGTGELFF; D gene: -; J gene: TRBJ2-2; V gene: TRBV11-2; clone size: -
CDR3 DNA: TGTGCCAGCGGGTGGGAGAGGGATGAAAAACTGTTTTTT; CDR3 protein: CASGWERDEKLFF; D gene: -; J gene: TRBJ1-4; V gene: TRBV6-5; clone size: -
CDR3 DNA: TGTGCCAGCAGCCAGGGGACTAGCGATTTGACGGAGACCCAGTACTTC; CDR3 protein: CASSQGTSDLTETQYF; D gene: TRBD2; J gene: TRBJ2-5; V gene: TRBV9; clone size: -
CDR3 DNA: TGTGCCAGCAGTTACGGGGGGACGATCAGCTCTGGAAACACCATATATTTT; CDR3 protein: CASSYGGTISSGNTIYF; D gene: -; J gene: TRBJ1-3; V gene: TRBV6-2/TRBV6-3; clone size: -
CDR3 DNA: TGTGCCAGCAGTTTCTTCCAGGGTTTCTATGGCTACACCTTC; CDR3 protein: CASSFFQGFYGYTF; D gene: -; J gene: TRBJ1-2; V gene: TRBV28; clone size: -
CDR3 DNA: TGTGCCTCTGGAGATCCTGATCAATATAGCAATCAGCCCCAGCATTTT; CDR3 protein: CASGDPDQYSNQPQHF; D gene: -; J gene: TRBJ1-5; V gene: TRBV10-3; clone size: once
CDR3 DNA: TGCGCCTCGGGACAGGGCCCTGAAAAACTGTTTTTT; CDR3 protein: CASGQGPEKLFF; D gene: TRBD1; J gene: TRBJ1-4; V gene: TRBV4-1; clone size: few
CDR3 DNA: TGTGCCAGCAGCCACGGACAGACTACTAACTATGGCTACACCTTC; CDR3 protein: CASSHGQTTNYGYTF; D gene: -; J gene: TRBJ1-2; V gene: TRBV7-8; clone size: -
CDR3 DNA: TGTGCCAGCAGTGAAGCGGGGCTAGCGGGAAATGAGCAGTTCTTC; CDR3 protein: CASSEAGLAGNEQFF; D gene: TRBD2; J gene: TRBJ2-1; V gene: TRBV6-1; clone size: -
CDR3 DNA: TGTGCCACCAGTGACTCCGGACGTTATCCTGAGAACACTGAAGCTTTCTTT; CDR3 protein: CATSDSGRYPENTEAFF; D gene: -; J gene: TRBJ1-1; V gene: TRBV24-1; clone size: -
CDR3 DNA: TGTGCCAGCAGCCCACCGGGATGGGTCACAGATACGCAGTATTTT; CDR3 protein: CASSPPGWVTDTQYF; D gene: -; J gene: TRBJ2-3; V gene: TRBV27; clone size: -
CDR3 DNA: TGTGCCAGCAGCCAGGGGGTCGGGGGCTACACCTTC; CDR3 protein: CASSQGVGGYTF; D gene: -; J gene: TRBJ1-2; V gene: TRBV3-1/TRBV3-2; clone size: -
CDR3 DNA: TGCGCCAGCAGCATGGACAGGGGCTACACAGATACGCAGTATTTT; CDR3 protein: CASSMDRGYTDTQYF; D gene: TRBD1; J gene: TRBJ2-3; V gene: TRBV5-1; clone size: -
CDR3 DNA: TGTGCCAGCAGTTCCCCCGGGAGGGAGCCCCAGCATTTT; CDR3 protein: CASSSPGREPQHF; D gene: -; J gene: TRBJ1-5; V gene: TRBV12-3/TRBV12-4; clone size: -
CDR3 DNA: TGTGCCAGCAGTGACCCAACTCTGACGGGAGCTAACTATGGCTACACCTTC; CDR3 protein: CASSDPTLTGANYGYTF; D gene: -; J gene: TRBJ1-2; V gene: TRBV6-1; clone size: -
CDR3 DNA: TGTGCCAGCAGTTTAGAAGGGATGAGGGGCTACACCTTC; CDR3 protein: CASSLEGMRGYTF; D gene: -; J gene: TRBJ1-2; V gene: TRBV12-3/TRBV12-4; clone size: -
CDR3 DNA: TGTGCCAGCGGCACACCCACAGGGGGGACTGAAGCTTTCTTT; CDR3 protein: CASGTPTGGTEAFF; D gene: TRBD1; J gene: TRBJ1-1; V gene: TRBV27; clone size: -
CDR3 DNA: TGTGCCAGCTCACCTCTAGCGGGAAACTACCAAGAGACCCAGTACTTC; CDR3 protein: CASSPLAGNYQETQYF; D gene: TRBD2; J gene: TRBJ2-5; V gene: TRBV18; clone size: once
CDR3 DNA: TGTGCCAGCAGTAAGACAGGAACTAACTATGGCTACACCTTC; CDR3 protein: CASSKTGTNYGYTF; D gene: -; J gene: TRBJ1-2; V gene: TRBV6-5; clone size: -
CDR3 DNA: TGTGCCAGCAGCTTAGCTTCACTGGGAGGGAACACTGAAGCTTTCTTT; CDR3 protein: CASSLASLGGNTEAFF; D gene: -; J gene: TRBJ1-1; V gene: TRBV7-8; clone size: -
CDR3 DNA: TGCGCCAGCAGTGAGCATCAATTATCGACAGAACCGAACACTGAAGCTTTCTTT; CDR3 protein: CASSEHQLSTEPNTEAFF; D gene: -; J gene: TRBJ1-1; V gene: TRBV10-1; clone size: -
CDR3 DNA: TGTGCCAGCAGCAAAGAGGGCAGGGGCACTGAAGCTTTCTTT; CDR3 protein: CASSKEGRGTEAFF; D gene: -; J gene: TRBJ1-1; V gene: TRBV21-1; clone size: -
CDR3 DNA: TGTGCCAGCAGTTTCCTGGCCGTCCTTACTAATTCACCCCTCCACTTT; CDR3 protein: CASSFLAVLTNSPLHF; D gene: -; J gene: TRBJ1-6; V gene: TRBV6-5; clone size: once
CDR3 DNA: TGTGCCAGCTCAGCTGGAACCAGCGGGAACAATGAGCAGTTCTTC; CDR3 protein: CASSAGTSGNNEQFF; D gene: TRBD2; J gene: TRBJ2-1; V gene: TRBV18; clone size: -
CDR3 DNA: TGCGCCAGCAGTGAAAGGACGTCTGGAAACACCATATATTTT; CDR3 protein: CASSERTSGNTIYF; D gene: -; J gene: TRBJ1-3; V gene: TRBV10-2; clone size: -
CDR3 DNA: TGTGCCAGCACTAACGTGGGACAGGGGGCTGTCGAGCAGTACTTC; CDR3 protein: CASTNVGQGAVEQYF; D gene: TRBD1; J gene: TRBJ2-7; V gene: TRBV6-5; clone size: -
CDR3 DNA: TGTGCCAGCAGTCTCCAAGTTTATACGGGTAACACTGAAGCTTTCTTT; CDR3 protein: CASSLQVYTGNTEAFF; D gene: -; J gene: TRBJ1-1; V gene: TRBV6-2/TRBV6-3; clone size: -
CDR3 DNA: TGTGCCAGCAGCTTTCTTCGCAATGAGCAGTTCTTC; CDR3 protein: CASSFLRNEQFF; D gene: -; J gene: TRBJ2-1; V gene: TRBV7-9; clone size: -
CDR3 DNA: TGTGCCAGCAGCTTAGAGCAGGTGGGCACTGAAGCTTTCTTT; CDR3 protein: CASSLEQVGTEAFF; D gene: -; J gene: TRBJ1-1; V gene: TRBV11-1; clone size: -
CDR3 DNA: TGTGCCAGCAGCTTATCCAACGGAGCCTCTTATGGCTACACCTTC; CDR3 protein: CASSLSNGASYGYTF; D gene: -; J gene: TRBJ1-2; V gene: TRBV7-9; clone size: -
CDR3 DNA: TGTGCCAGCAGCCAGGGACAGGGGGCAGTCACCGGGGAGCTGTTTTTT; CDR3 protein: CASSQGQGAVTGELFF; D gene: TRBD1; J gene: TRBJ2-2; V gene: TRBV5-5; clone size: -
CDR3 DNA: TGTGCCAGTAGTTCTCGACAGGAAGCTTTCTTT; CDR3 protein: CASSSRQEAFF; D gene: -; J gene: TRBJ1-1; V gene: TRBV19; clone size: -
CDR3 DNA: TGTGCCAGCAGCCCCGGGGGGGCCAACGTCCTGACTTTC; CDR3 protein: CASSPGGANVLTF; D gene: -; J gene: TRBJ2-6; V gene: TRBV3-1/TRBV3-2; clone size: -
CDR3 DNA: TGTGCCACCAGCAGAAATGGACAGGGAGGCGAGCAGTACTTC; CDR3 protein: CATSRNGQGGEQYF; D gene: TRBD1; J gene: TRBJ2-7; V gene: TRBV15; clone size: -
CDR3 DNA: TGTGCCAGCAGCCAAGGAGGGGGCGCTAACTATGGCTACACCTTC; CDR3 protein: CASSQGGGANYGYTF; D gene: TRBD1; J gene: TRBJ1-2; V gene: TRBV3-1/TRBV3-2; clone size: -
CDR3 DNA: TGTGCCACCAGCAGAGATTGGGGAGGGTACGATTCACCCCTCCACTTT; CDR3 protein: CATSRDWGGYDSPLHF; D gene: -; J gene: TRBJ1-6; V gene: TRBV15; clone size: -
CDR3 DNA: TGTGCCAGCAGCCTGTGGACTAGCGGGAGGGCCTACGAGCAGTACTTC; CDR3 protein: CASSLWTSGRAYEQYF; D gene: TRBD2; J gene: TRBJ2-7; V gene: TRBV7-9; clone size: -
CDR3 DNA: TGTGCCACCTCCAGGCGGCGGGACACTGAAGCTTTCTTT; CDR3 protein: CATSRRRDTEAFF; D gene: -; J gene: TRBJ1-1; V gene: TRBV15; clone size: -
CDR3 DNA: -; CDR3 protein: CASSSSGTTGETQYF; D gene: -; J gene: TRBJ2-5; V gene: TRBV27; clone size: -
CDR3 DNA: TGTGCCAGCAGTCTCAGGAGCCCCCACTCCTACGAGCAGTACTTC; CDR3 protein: CASSLRSPHSYEQYF; D gene: -; J gene: TRBJ2-7; V gene: TRBV28; clone size: -
CDR3 DNA: TGTGCCACCAGCAGAGGTCGGGACTCCTACGAGCAGTACTTC; CDR3 protein: CATSRGRDSYEQYF; D gene: -; J gene: TRBJ2-7; V gene: TRBV15; clone size: once
CDR3 DNA: TGTGCCAGCACAAGGGTTAGGTTTGACACCGGGGAGCTGTTTTTT; CDR3 protein: CASTRVRFDTGELFF; D gene: -; J gene: TRBJ2-2; V gene: TRBV6-5; clone size: -
CDR3 DNA: TGTGCCAGCAGCTTAGCGGGGACTAGTATCTATGAGCAGTTCTTC; CDR3 protein: CASSLAGTSIYEQFF; D gene: TRBD2; J gene: TRBJ2-1; V gene: TRBV7-2; clone size: -
CDR3 DNA: TGTGCCAGCAGTGACAGGCCCCGGGGGACTGAAGCTTTCTTT; CDR3 protein: CASSDRPRGTEAFF; D gene: -; J gene: TRBJ1-1; V gene: TRBV6-1; clone size: -